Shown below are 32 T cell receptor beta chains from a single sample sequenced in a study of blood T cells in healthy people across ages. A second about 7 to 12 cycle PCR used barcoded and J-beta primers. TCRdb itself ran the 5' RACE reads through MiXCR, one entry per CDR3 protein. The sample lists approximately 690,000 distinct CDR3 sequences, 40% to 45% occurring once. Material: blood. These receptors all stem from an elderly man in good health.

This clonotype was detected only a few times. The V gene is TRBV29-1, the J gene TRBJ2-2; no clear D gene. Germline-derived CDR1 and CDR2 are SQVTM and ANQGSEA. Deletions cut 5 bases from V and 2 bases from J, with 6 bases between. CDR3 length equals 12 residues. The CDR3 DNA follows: TGCAGCGTTTACGACAACACCGGGGAGCTGTTTTTT. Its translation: CSVYDNTGELFF.

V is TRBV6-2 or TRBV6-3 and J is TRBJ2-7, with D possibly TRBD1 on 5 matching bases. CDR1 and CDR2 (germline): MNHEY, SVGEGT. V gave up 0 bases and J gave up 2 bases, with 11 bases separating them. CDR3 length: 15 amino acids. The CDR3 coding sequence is TGTGCCAGCAGTTACTCACGGCAGGGTACCTACGAGCAGTACTTC. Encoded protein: CASSYSRQGTYEQYF.

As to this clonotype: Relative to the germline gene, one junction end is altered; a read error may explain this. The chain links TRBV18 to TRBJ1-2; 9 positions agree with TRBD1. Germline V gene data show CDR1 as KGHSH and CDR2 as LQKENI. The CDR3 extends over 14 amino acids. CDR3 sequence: CANSGDRVDYGYTF. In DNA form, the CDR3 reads TGTGCCAACTCAGGGGACAGGGTGGACTATGGCTACACCTTC.

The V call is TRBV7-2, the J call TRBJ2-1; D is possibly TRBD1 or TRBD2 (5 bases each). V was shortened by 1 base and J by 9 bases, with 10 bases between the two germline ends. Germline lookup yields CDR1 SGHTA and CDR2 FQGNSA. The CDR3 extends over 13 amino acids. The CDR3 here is CASSLGGRSEQFF. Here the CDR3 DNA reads TGTGCCAGCAGCTTAGGGGGACGGTCTGAGCAGTTCTTC.

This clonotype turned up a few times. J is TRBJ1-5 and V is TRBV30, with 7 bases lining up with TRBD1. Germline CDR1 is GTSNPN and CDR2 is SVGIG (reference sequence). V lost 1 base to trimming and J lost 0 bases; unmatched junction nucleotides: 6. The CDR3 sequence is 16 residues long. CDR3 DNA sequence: TGTGCCTGGAGTGCCCCGGACAGGTTTAGCAATCAGCCCCAGCATTTT. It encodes CAWSAPDRFSNQPQHF.

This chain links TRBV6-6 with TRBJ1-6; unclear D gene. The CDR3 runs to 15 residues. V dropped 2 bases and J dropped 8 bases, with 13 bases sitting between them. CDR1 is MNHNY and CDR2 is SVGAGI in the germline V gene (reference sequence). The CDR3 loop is CASSYTPTADSPLHF. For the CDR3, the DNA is TGTGCCAGCAGTTACACACCTACAGCGGATTCACCCCTCCACTTT.

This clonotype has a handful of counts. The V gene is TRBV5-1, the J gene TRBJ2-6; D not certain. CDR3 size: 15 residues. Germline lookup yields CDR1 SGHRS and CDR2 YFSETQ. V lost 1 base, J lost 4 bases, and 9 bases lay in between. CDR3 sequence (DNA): TGCGCCAGCAGCTTGAACCAGCCCGGGGCCAACGTCCTGACTTTC. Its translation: CASSLNQPGANVLTF.

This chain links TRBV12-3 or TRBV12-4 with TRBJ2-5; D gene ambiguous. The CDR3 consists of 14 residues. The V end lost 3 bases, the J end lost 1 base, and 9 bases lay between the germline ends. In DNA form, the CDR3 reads TGTGCCAGCAGTTTTGGGCCAACCCAAGAGACCCAGTACTTC. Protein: CASSFGPTQETQYF.

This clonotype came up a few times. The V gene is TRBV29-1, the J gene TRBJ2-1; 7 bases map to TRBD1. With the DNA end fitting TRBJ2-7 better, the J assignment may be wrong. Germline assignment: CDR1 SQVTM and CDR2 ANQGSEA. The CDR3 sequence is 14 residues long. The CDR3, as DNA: TGCAGCGTGGGGGACAGCCAAGCCTACAATGAGCAGTACTTC. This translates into CSVGDSQAYNEQYF.

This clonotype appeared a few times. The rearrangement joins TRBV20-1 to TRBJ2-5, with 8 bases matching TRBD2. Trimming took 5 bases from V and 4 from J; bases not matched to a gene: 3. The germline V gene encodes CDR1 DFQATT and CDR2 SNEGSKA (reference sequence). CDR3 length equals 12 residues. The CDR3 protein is CSADLAGETQYF. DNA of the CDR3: TGCAGTGCTGACCTAGCGGGAGAGACCCAGTACTTC.

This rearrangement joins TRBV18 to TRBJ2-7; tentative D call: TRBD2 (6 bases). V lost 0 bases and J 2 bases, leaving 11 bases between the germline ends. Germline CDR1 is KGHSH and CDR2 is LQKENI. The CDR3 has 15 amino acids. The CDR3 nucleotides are TGTGCCAGCTCACCACCGGCGAGCGGGCCCTACGAGCAGTACTTC. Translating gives CASSPPASGPYEQYF. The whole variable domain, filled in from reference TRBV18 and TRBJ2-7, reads NAGVMQNPRHLVRRRGQEARLRCSPMKGHSHVYWYRQLPEEGLKFMVYLQKENIIDESGMPKERFSAEFPKEGPSILRIQQVVRGDSAAYFCASSPPASGPYEQYFGPGTRLTVT.

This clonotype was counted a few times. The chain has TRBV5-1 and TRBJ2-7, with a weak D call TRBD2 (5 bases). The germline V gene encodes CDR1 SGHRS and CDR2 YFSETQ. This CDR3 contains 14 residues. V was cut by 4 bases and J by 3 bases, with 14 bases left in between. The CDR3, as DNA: TGCGCCAGCAGCCCCCGGGATAACCTCTACGAGCAGTACTTC. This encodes CASSPRDNLYEQYF. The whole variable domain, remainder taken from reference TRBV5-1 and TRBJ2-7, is KAGVTQTPRYLIKTRGQQVTLSCSPISGHRSVSWYQQTPGQGLQFLFEYFSETQRNKGNFPGRFSGRQFSNSRSEMNVSTLELGDSALYLCASSPRDNLYEQYFGPGTRLTVT.

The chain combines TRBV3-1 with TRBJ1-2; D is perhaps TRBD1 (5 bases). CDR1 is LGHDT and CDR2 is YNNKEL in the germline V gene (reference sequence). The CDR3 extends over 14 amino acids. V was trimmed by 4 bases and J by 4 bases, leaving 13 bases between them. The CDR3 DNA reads TGTGCCAGCAGCCTACCGCGACAGATCTATGGCTACACCTTC. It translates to CASSLPRQIYGYTF.

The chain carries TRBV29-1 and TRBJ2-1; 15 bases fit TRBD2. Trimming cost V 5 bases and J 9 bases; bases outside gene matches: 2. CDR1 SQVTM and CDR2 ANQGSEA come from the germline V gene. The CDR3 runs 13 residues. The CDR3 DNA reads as TGCAGCGTTAGGACTAGCGGGAGGGGTGAGCAGTTCTTC. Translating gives CSVRTSGRGEQFF.

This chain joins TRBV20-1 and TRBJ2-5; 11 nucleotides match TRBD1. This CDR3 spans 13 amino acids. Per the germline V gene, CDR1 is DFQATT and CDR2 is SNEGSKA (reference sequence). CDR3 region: CRDRGQIGDEQYF. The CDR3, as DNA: TGCAGGGACAGGGGGCAAATCGGTGATGAGCAGTACTTC.

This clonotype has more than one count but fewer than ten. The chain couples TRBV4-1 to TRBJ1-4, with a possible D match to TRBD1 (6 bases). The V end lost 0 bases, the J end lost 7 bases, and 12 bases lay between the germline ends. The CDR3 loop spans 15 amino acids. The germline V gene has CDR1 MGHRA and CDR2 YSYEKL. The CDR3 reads CASSQDRGGGEKLFF. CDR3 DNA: TGCGCCAGCAGCCAAGATAGGGGGGGCGGTGAAAAACTGTTTTTT.

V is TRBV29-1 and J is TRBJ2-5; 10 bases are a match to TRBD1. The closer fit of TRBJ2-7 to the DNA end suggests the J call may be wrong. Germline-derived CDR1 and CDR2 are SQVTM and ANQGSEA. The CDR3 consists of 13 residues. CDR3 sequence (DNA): TGCAGCGTCCAGACAGGGGGCCCCTACGAGCAGTACTTC. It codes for CSVQTGGPYEQYF.

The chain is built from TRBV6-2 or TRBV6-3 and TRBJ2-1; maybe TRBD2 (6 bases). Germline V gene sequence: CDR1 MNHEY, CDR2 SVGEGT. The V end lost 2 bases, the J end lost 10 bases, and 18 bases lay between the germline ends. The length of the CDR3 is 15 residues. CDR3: CASSYEASVRGEQFF. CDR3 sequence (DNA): TGTGCCAGCAGTTACGAGGCTAGCGTCCGAGGAGAGCAGTTCTTC.

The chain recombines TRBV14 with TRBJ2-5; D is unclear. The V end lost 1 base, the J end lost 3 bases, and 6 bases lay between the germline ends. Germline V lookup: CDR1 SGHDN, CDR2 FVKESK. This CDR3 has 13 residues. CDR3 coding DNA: TGTGCCAGCAGCCAAGTGATGAAAGAGACCCAGTACTTC. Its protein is CASSQVMKETQYF.

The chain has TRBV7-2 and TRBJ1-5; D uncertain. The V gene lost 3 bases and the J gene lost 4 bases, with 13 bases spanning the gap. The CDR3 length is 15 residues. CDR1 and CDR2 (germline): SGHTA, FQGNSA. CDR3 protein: CASSFVGVGNQPQHF. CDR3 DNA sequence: TGTGCCAGCAGCTTCGTCGGAGTAGGAAATCAGCCCCAGCATTTT.

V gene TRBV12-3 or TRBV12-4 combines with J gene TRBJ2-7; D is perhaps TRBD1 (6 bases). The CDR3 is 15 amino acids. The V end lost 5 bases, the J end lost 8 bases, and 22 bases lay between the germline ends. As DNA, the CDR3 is TGTGCCAGCAGTGATGCGACAGGCGGATCTTTTCAGCAGTACTTC. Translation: CASSDATGGSFQQYF.

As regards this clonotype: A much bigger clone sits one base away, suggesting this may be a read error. The DNA for the CDR3 is TGTGCCACCTGTGGACAGGGAGCAGATACGCAGTATTTT. Translated: CATCGQGADTQYF. The gene calls are TRBV12-3 or TRBV12-4 and TRBJ2-3; 8 nucleotides align to TRBD1. This CDR3 comprises 13 residues. V shed 10 bases and J 4 bases; nucleotides not matched to a gene: 7.

CDR3: CASGTLTFETQYF. DNA for the CDR3: TGTGCCTCCGGGACACTAACATTCGAGACCCAGTACTTC. The V and J genes are TRBV7-2 and TRBJ2-7; D perhaps matches TRBD1 (6 bases). Judging by the DNA end, TRBJ2-5 fits better; the J call may be wrong. This CDR3 region has 13 residues. Per the germline V gene, CDR1 is SGHTA and CDR2 is FQGNSA.

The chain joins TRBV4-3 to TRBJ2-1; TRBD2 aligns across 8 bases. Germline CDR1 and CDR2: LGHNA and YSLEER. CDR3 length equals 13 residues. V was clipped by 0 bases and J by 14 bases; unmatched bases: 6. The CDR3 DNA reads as TGCGCCAGCAGCCAAGAAGAGAGCGGGAGAAAGTTCTTC. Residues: CASSQEESGRKFF.

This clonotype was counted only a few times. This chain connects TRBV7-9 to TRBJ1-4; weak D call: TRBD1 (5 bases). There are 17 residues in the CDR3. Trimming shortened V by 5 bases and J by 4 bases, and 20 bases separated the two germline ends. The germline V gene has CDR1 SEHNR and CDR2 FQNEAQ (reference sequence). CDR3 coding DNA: TGTGCCAGCAGCCCAAGAGGCCAGGGTGGGATTAATGAAAAACTGTTTTTT. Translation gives CASSPRGQGGINEKLFF.

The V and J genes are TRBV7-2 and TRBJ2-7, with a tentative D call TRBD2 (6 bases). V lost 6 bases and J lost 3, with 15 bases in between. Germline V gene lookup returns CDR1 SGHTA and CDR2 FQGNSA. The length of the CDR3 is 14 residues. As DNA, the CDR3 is TGTGCCAGCAGGGTGGGAGGCCTCAGCTACGAGCAGTACTTC. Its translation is CASRVGGLSYEQYF.

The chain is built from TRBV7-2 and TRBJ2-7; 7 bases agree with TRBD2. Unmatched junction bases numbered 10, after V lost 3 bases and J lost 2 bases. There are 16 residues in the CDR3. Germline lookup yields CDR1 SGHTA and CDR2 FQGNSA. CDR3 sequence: CASSLGGTPSPYEQYF. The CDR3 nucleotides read TGTGCCAGCAGCTTGGGGGGGACTCCAAGCCCCTACGAGCAGTACTTC.

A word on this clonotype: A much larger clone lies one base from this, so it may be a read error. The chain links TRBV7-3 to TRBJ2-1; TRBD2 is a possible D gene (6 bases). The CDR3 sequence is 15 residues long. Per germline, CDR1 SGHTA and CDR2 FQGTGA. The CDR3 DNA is TGTGCCGGCAGCTTAACACCGGGACTGAACAATGAGCAGTTCTTC. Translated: CAGSLTPGLNNEQFF.

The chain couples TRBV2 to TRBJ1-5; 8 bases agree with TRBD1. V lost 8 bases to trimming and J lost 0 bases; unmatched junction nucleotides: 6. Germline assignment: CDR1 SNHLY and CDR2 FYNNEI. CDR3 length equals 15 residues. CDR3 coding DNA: TGTGCCAGCGGCGGACAGGGCCTTAGCAATCAGCCCCAGCATTTT. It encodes CASGGQGLSNQPQHF. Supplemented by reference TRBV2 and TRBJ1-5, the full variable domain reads EPEVTQTPSHQVTQMGQEVILRCVPISNHLYFYWYRQILGQKVEFLVSFYNNEISEKSEIFDDQFSVERPDGSNFTLKIRSTKLEDSAMYFCASGGQGLSNQPQHFGDGTRLSIL.

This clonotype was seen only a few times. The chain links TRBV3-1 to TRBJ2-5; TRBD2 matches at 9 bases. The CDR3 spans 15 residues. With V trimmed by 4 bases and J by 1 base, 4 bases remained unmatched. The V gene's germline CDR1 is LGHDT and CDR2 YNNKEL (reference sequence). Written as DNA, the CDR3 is TGTGCCAGCAGCCGGTGGACTAGCGCCCAAGAGACCCAGTACTTC. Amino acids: CASSRWTSAQETQYF.

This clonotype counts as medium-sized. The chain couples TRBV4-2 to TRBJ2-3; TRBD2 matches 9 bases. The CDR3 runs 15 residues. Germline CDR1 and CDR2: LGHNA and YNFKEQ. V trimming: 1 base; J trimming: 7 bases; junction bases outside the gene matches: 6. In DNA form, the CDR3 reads TGTGCCAGCAGCCAAGTGGGCGGGGGGGCGTATACGCAGTATTTT. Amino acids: CASSQVGGGAYTQYF.

CDR3 region: CAWSLGQGEKLFF. CDR3 bases: TGTGCCTGGAGTTTGGGACAAGGCGAAAAACTGTTTTTT. The gene calls are TRBV30 and TRBJ1-4; tentatively, D is TRBD1 (6 bases). This CDR3 region has 13 residues. Germline V gene data show CDR1 as GTSNPN and CDR2 as SVGIG (reference sequence). Between the trimmed V and J ends, which lost 2 bases and 8 bases, there was a span of 12 bases. The whole variable domain, filled in from reference TRBV30 and TRBJ1-4, reads SQTIHQWPATLVQPVGSPLSLECTVEGTSNPNLYWYRQAAGRGLQLLFYSVGIGQISSEVPQNLSASRPQDRQFILSSKKLLLSDSGFYLCAWSLGQGEKLFFGSGTQLSVL.